This T cell receptor (beta chain) emerged from a study of T cells after posttransplantation cyclophosphamide. Generated by immunoSEQ multiplex PCR, the TCRdb table keeps only in-frame clones and is missing some. Among a few thousand clones listed, approximately 72% were seen once. A marrow graft followed busulfan-fludarabine conditioning, with cyclophosphamide on days +3 and +4. Study-wide results and limits: Later blood repertoires were often dominated by clones from the donor CD8+ memory compartment. Skin or GI-infiltrating T cells shared few TRB sequences with blood. After PTCy, TRB diversity resembled that of CNI/methotrexate controls.

Trimming left V 1 base short and J 1 base short, with 8 bases between. From germline, CDR1 is SGHTA and CDR2 FQGNSA. The CDR3 runs to 15 residues. Concerning this clone itself: What it binds is not known.

The sequencing used PBMCs, collected 362 days after allogeneic stem cell transplant with posttransplant cyclophosphamide. The source of this sequence is a male patient aged 60-69 years who received an allogeneic stem cell transplant from an unrelated donor, was CMV-positive, and had acute GVHD only. Part of the T cells may come from the graft donor. This chain joins TRBV7-2 and TRBJ2-1, with D uncertain. Here the CDR3 DNA reads TGTGCCAGCAGCTTAGGTGCGGCATCCTACAATGAGCAGTTCTTC. The encoded protein is CASSLGAASYNEQFF.